This TCR beta chain was sequenced during a study of T cells in Graves' hyperthyroidism and ophthalmopathy (dated by TCRdb to about 2019). In terms of the full investigation: Peripheral blood was sampled at the time of initial diagnosis, prior to any treatment. To identify TCR V-J signatures that set the groups apart, the researchers used a discovery cohort of 90 to 100 patients, made up of under 50 with Graves' ophthalmopathy and some 55 with stable Graves' hyperthyroidism. TCR Vbeta CDR3 sequencing of 130 to 150 peripheral blood samples (about 45 ophthalmopathy, approximately 80 hyperthyroidism and roughly 17 progressor patients) is reported in the paper. Once sampling was done, hyperthyroidism patients were given methimazole at a starting dose of 30 mg daily, whereas ophthalmopathy patients were given high-dose intravenous methylprednisolone. The study also compared thyroid tissue and blood T-cell repertoires from about six Graves' hyperthyroidism patients. Prospective prediction of ophthalmopathy was tested in an independent validation cohort consisting of 18 to 20 hyperthyroidism patients and 15 or so patients who later progressed to ophthalmopathy. The 100 or so discovery patients were divided at random into training and test sets in a 7:3 ratio. General findings and caveats noted by the study authors: During validation, the model predicted progression to ophthalmopathy a median of approximately 7 months ahead of onset, with approximately 70% sensitivity and around 73% specificity. Sample size was not statistically predetermined, and blinding of investigators to group allocation was not performed. Most expanded thyroid clonotypes (frequency above 0.001) were also detected in blood, suggesting blood repertoires may reflect thyroid immune responses. A model built on a 13 V-J signature distinguished ophthalmopathy from stable hyperthyroidism, reaching around 90% sensitivity and about 81% specificity in cross-validation and 80%/75% in testing.

Turning to this clonotype: Its antigen is not yet known. No base quality values were provided; no much bigger clone lies one nucleotide off.

Here V drops 10 bases and J drops 6 bases, and the junction holds 3 bases not matched to any gene. The CDR3 runs 13 residues from the cysteine to the phenylalanine. The retained sequence is limited to the CDR3, 39 bases, with the frame set at the first base. As encoded in the germline V gene, CDR1 is ENHRY while CDR2 is SYGVKD. Amplification of TCR beta CDR3 regions was carried out from RNA transcripts. The TCR CDR3 was subjected to a first round of RT-PCR using the HTBI primer set and the Qiagen OneStep RT-PCR kit. Libraries were constructed in a second round of multiplex PCR, after which size selection and purification were carried out. Libraries were sequenced paired-end with 100 bp reads on an Illumina HiSeq2000. As for the original processing: SOAPnuke was used to process the raw data, removing reads that contained adapters or uncalled bases, had a mean Phred below 15, or lacked an exact match to the constant primer or identifier. COPE v1.2.5 was used to merge the high-quality paired reads, and each unique nucleotide sequence was defined as a clonotype. MiTCR v1.1 was used to align the clonotypes against IMGT TRBV, TRBD and TRBJ reference segments. The analysis included only V-J combinations with a frequency above 0.0001, which together covered 99.2% of the repertoires. The TCS score was defined as the ratio of F50 (clonal expansion) to E x V (chaos), calculated using BLOSUM62-based TCRdist between CDR3 peptides within each V-J. Welch's t-statistics and random forest reduced roughly 540 V-J features to under 15, which were used in a naive Bayes classifier (R e1071). The similarity between thyroid and blood repertoires was quantified using the Morisita-Horn index. The raw public reads went through TCRdb reprocessing: fastp at Q25, MiXCR clone calling, in-frame beta chains kept. Each record represents a unique CDR3 protein, reported with the most common genes and DNA among its rows. TCRdb's processing, not the authors', yielded these V and J calls. Within this sample are about 59,000 distinct CDR3 sequences, with roughly 50% of them counted one time only. Approximately 3.3% of the sample belongs to the ten largest clones.

Moderately to severely active disease, a Clinical Activity Score of at least 3, a NOSPECS grade of at least 4, and a duration under 3 months were present in ophthalmopathy patients. The study excluded patients with uncontrolled infections, other autoimmune diseases, pregnancy or lactation. Diagnoses were based on clinical symptoms, serum thyroxine and TRAb, thyroid ultrasound and orbital computed tomography. PBMCs were separated from roughly 10 ml of fresh peripheral blood using Ficoll-Paque density gradient centrifugation. Trizol reagent was used to extract total RNA, and RNA quality was then checked on an Agilent 2100 Bioanalyzer.

This TCR was recovered from a woman aged 60-75 years with Graves' ophthalmopathy. Sequenced sample: blood. Here the chain combines TRBV10-3 and TRBJ2-2, with 12 bases in between that match TRBD2. Here the CDR3 is given as CATLAGGPGELFF. The nucleotide sequence reads TGTGCCACGCTAGCGGGAGGGCCCGGGGAGCTGTTTTTT.